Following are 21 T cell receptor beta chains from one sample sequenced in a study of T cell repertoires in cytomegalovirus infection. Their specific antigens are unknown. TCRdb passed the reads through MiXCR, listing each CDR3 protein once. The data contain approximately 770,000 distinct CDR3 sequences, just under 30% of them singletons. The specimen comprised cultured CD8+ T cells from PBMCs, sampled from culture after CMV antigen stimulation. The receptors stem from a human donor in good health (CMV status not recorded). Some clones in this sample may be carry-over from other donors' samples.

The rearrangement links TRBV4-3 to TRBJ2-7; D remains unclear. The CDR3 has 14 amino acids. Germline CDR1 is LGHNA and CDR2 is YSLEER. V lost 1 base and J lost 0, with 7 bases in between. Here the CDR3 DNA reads TGCGCCAGCAGCCAAGGACGCGGCTCCTACGAGCAGTACGTC. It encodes CASSQGRGSYEQYV.

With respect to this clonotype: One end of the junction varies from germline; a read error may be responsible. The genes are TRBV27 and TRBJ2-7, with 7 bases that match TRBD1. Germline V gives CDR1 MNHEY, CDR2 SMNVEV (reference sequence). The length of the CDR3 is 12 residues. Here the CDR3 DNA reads TGTGTCAGCAGCCGACAGGGATGGGAGCAGTACTTC. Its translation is CVSSRQGWEQYF.

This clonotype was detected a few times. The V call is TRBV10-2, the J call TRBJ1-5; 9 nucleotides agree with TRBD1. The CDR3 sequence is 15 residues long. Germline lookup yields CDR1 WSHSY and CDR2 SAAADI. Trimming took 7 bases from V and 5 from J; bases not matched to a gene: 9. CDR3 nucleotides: TGCGCCAGCACCAACTCCGGGACAGGGCATCAGCCCCAGCATTTT. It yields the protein CASTNSGTGHQPQHF.

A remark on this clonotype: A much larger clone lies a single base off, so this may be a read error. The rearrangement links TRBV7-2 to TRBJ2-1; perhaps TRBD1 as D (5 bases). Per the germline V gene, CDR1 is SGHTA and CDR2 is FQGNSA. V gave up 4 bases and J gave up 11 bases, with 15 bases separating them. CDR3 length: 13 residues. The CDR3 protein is CASSSGGHVQQFF. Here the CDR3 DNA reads TGTGCCAGCAGCTCCGGTGGACATGTCCAGCAGTTCTTC.

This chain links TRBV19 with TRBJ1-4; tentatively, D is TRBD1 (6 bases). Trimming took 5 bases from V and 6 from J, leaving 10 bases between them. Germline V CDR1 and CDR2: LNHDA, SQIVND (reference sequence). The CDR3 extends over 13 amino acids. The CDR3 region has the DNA TGTGCCAGTAGTCCATGGACAGATGAAAAACTGTTTTTT. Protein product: CASSPWTDEKLFF.

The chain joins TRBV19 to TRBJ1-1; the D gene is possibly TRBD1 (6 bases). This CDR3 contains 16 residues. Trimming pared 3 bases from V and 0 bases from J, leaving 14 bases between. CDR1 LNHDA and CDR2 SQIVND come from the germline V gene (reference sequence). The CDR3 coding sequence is TGTGCCAGTAGTATTAACAGGGCGTTCGTGAACACTGAAGCTTTCTTT. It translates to CASSINRAFVNTEAFF.

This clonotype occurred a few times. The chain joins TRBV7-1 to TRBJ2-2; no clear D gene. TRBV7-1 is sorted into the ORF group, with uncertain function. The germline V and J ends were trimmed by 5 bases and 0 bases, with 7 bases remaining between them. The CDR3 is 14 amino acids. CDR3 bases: TGTGCCAGCAGCCCTCTCGCGAACACCGGGGAGCTGTTTTTT. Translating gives CASSPLANTGELFF.

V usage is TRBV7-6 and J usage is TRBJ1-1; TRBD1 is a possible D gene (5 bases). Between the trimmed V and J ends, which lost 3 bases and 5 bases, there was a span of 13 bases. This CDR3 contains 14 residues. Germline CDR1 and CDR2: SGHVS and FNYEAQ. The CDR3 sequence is CASSLSLAGTEAFF. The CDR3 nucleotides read TGTGCCAGCAGCTTGTCTTTGGCAGGGACTGAAGCTTTCTTT.

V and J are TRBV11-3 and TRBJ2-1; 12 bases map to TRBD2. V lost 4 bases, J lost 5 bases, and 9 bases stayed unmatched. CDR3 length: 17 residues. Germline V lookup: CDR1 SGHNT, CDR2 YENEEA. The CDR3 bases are TGTGCCAGCAGCTCCATCATGGGACTAGCGGGCAACAATGAGCAGTTCTTC. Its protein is CASSSIMGLAGNNEQFF.

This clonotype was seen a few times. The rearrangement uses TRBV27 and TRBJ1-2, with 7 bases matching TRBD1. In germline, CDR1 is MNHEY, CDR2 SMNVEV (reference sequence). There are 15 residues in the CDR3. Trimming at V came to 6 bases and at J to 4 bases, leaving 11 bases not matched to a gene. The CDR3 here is CASRTGGGLGYGYTF. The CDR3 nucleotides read TGTGCCAGCAGGACAGGAGGGGGCTTAGGCTATGGCTACACCTTC.

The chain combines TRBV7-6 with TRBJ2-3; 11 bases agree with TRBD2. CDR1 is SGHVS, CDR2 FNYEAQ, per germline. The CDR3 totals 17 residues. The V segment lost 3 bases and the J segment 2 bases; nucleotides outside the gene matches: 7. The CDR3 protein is CASSLGPGLAVTDTQYF. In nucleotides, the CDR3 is TGTGCCAGCAGCTTGGGTCCGGGACTAGCGGTCACAGATACGCAGTATTTT.

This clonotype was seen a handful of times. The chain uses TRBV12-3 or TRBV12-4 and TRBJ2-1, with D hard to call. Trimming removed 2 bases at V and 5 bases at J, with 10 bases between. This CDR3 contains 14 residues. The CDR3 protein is CASSLRAENNEQFF. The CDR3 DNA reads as TGTGCCAGCAGTTTACGGGCAGAAAACAATGAGCAGTTCTTC.

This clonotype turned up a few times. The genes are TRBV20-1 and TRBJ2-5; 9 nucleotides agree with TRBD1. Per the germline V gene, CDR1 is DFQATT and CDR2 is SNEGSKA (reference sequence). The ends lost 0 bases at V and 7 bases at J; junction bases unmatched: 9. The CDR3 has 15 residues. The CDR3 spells CSARDLGGTGRTQYF. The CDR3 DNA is TGCAGTGCTAGAGATCTTGGCGGGACAGGGCGGACCCAGTACTTC.

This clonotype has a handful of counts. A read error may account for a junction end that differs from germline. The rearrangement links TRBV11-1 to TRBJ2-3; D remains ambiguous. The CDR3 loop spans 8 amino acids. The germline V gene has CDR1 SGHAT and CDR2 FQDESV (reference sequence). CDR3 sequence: CAITEVCF. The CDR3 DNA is TGTGCCATCACTGAAGTTTGTTTT.

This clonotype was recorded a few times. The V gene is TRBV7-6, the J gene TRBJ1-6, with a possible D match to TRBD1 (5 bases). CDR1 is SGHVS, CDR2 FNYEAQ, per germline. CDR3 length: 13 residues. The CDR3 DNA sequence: TGTGCTACCCAGACGGGGGTAAATTCACCCCTCCACTTT. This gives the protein CATQTGVNSPLHF.

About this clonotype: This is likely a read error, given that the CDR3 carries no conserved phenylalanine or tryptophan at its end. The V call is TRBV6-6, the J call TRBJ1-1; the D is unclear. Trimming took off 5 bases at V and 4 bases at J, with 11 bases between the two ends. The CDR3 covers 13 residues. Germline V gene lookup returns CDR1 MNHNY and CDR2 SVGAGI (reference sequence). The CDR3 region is CASSRIKGTEAFL. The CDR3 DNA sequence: TGTGCCAGCAGTCGGATTAAGGGCACTGAAGCTTTCCTT.

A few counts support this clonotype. CDR3 sequence: CASSQSQENTGELFF. The CDR3 nucleotides read TGTGCCAGCAGCCAATCACAGGAAAACACCGGGGAGCTGTTTTTT. J is TRBJ2-2 and V is TRBV14, with a possible D match to TRBD1 (5 bases). Trimming cost V 2 bases and J 2 bases, with 9 bases left between them. The CDR3 is made up of 15 amino acids. Looked up from germline, CDR1 is SGHDN and CDR2 is FVKESK.

The CDR3 is CASSYGETVYGYTF. The DNA for the CDR3 is TGTGCCAGCAGTTACGGGGAGACCGTCTATGGCTACACCTTC. The chain combines TRBV6-5 with TRBJ1-2; the D is unclear. Germline lookup yields CDR1 MNHEY and CDR2 SVGAGI. The CDR3 contains 14 residues. V lost 2 bases, J lost 4 bases, and 11 bases lay in between.

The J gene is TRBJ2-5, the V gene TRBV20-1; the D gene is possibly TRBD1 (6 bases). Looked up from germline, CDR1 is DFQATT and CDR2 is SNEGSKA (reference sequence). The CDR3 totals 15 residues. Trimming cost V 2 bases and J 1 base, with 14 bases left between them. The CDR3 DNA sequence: TGCAGTGCTAGACGGATAGGACAGTTCCAAGAGACCCAGTACTTC. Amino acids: CSARRIGQFQETQYF.

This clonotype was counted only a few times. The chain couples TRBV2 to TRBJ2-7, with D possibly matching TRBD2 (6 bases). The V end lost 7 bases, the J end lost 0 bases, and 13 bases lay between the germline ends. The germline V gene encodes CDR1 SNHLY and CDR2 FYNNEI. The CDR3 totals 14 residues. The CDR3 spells CASKDRGYSYEQYF. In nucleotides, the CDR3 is TGTGCCAGCAAGGACCGGGGGTACTCCTACGAGCAGTACTTC.

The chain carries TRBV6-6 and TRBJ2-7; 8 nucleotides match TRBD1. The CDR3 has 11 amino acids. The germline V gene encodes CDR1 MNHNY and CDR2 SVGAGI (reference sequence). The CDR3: CVIDRGYEQYF. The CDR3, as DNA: TGTGTAATAGACAGGGGTTACGAGCAGTACTTC.